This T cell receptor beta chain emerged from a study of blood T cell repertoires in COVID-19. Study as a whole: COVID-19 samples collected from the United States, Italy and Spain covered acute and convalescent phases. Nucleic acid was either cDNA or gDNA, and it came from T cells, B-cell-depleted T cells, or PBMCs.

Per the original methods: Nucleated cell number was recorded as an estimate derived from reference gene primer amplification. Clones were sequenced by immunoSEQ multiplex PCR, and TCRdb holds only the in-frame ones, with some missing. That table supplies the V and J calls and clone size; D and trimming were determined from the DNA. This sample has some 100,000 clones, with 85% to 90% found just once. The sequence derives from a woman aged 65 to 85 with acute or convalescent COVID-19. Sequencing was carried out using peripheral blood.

The CDR3 DNA follows: TGCGCCAGCAGCCTCGGGACAGGGGATACCTATGGCTACACCTTC. Translation: CASSLGTGDTYGYTF. This chain joins TRBV5-1 and TRBJ1-2; the match to TRBD1 covers 10 bases. V shed 4 bases, J shed 4 bases, and the junction held 7 bases outside the gene matches. The length of the CDR3 is 15 residues. Germline CDR1 SGHRS, CDR2 YFSETQ.